The entry below describes one T cell receptor (beta chain). This clone came up once. Its binding antigen is unknown. It has no much larger one-base neighbor in the sample; base qualities were not kept. The CDR3 spans 13 residues, from the cysteine through the phenylalanine. The only DNA kept is the CDR3, 39 bases in frame from the first base. The germline V gene (reference sequence) sets CDR1 to LNHDA and CDR2 to SQIVND. V was cut back by 5 bases and J by 4 bases, leaving a gap of 12 bases between them. Library creation used the immunoSEQ multiplex PCR assay. TCRdb took this table from immuneACCESS and kept in-frame rearrangements with V and J called. Such tables lack part of the clones; where checked against another copy, unresolved V genes explain under half of the gap, and the rest is unexplained. Here the sample has some 79,000 clones; 90% to 95% occur a single time. In total, the top ten clones hold approximately 0.45% of the sample.

The entry originates in a study of T cell changes during pregnancy in multiple sclerosis (dated by TCRdb to the late 2010s). A note on the overall study: Changes in the T cell repertoire over the course of pregnancy were examined in this study in women with multiple sclerosis.

The chain uses TRBV19 and TRBJ2-7, and perhaps TRBD1 as D gene, on 6 matching bases. The clonotype was recovered from a female donor with multiple sclerosis, enrolled in a pregnancy study. The sample consisted of CD4+ T cells from peripheral blood mononuclear cells, taken in the second trimester of pregnancy. The CDR3 protein sequence reads: CASSASQGYEQYF. DNA sequence: TGTGCCAGTAGTGCATCACAGGGATACGAGCAGTACTTC.